What follows are 21 T cell receptor beta chains derived from one specimen sequenced in a study of cytomegalovirus exposure and HLA in healthy donors. Use of 60 Vbeta and 13 Jbeta primers characterized the PCR. The data were produced by immunoSEQ multiplex PCR, yet TCRdb's version contains in-frame clones alone and is incomplete. Of around 170,000 clones listed, approximately 80% are singletons. Input material: PBMCs. These receptors were obtained from a man in his fifties or sixties in good health and CMV-seronegative.

This rearrangement joins TRBV5-1 to TRBJ2-7; perhaps TRBD1 as D (6 bases). Germline V lookup: CDR1 SGHRS, CDR2 YFSETQ. The CDR3 length is 15 residues. V was clipped by 0 bases and J by 4 bases, with 14 bases between them. The CDR3 is CASSLDWTESYEQYF. The CDR3 nucleotides read TGCGCCAGCAGCTTGGATTGGACAGAATCTTACGAGCAGTACTTC.

V and J are TRBV27 and TRBJ2-2, with 15 nucleotides matching TRBD2. CDR3 length: 16 amino acids. Germline assignment: CDR1 MNHEY and CDR2 SMNVEV (reference sequence). V trimming: 5 bases; J trimming: 5 bases; junction bases outside the gene matches: 3. In DNA, the CDR3 is TGTGCCAGCAGTCTAGGACTAGCGGGGGGGACCGGGGAGCTGTTTTTT. Translating it yields CASSLGLAGGTGELFF.

The chain uses TRBV30 and TRBJ2-1; the match to TRBD2 covers 10 bases. V dropped 4 bases and J dropped 3; count of bases not matched to a gene: 6. Germline CDR1 is GTSNPN and CDR2 is SVGIG (reference sequence). The length of the CDR3 is 15 residues. The CDR3 DNA is TGTGCCTGGACGACAGCGGGAGGGGTCTACAATGAGCAGTTCTTC. Its translation is CAWTTAGGVYNEQFF.

The genes are TRBV19 and TRBJ1-3; possible D gene TRBD1, 5 bases. Per germline, CDR1 LNHDA and CDR2 SQIVND (reference sequence). The length of the CDR3 is 14 residues. Trimming removed 6 bases from V and 1 base from J, with 10 bases in between. The CDR3 is CASREGASGNTIYF. CDR3 DNA sequence: TGTGCCAGTAGAGAAGGGGCATCTGGAAACACCATATATTTT.

The J gene is TRBJ2-5, the V gene TRBV11-2, with D possibly TRBD2 on 5 matching bases. Trimming stripped 5 bases from V and 4 bases from J, with 26 bases between. Looked up from germline, CDR1 is SGHAT and CDR2 is FQNNGV. There are 18 residues in the CDR3. The CDR3 is CASSPGVGRAHKRETQYF. The CDR3 region has the DNA TGTGCCAGCAGCCCCGGGGTAGGGCGAGCCCACAAGCGAGAGACCCAGTACTTC.

The rearrangement joins TRBV4-1 to TRBJ2-1, with D possibly being TRBD2 (6 bases). Germline V lookup: CDR1 MGHRA, CDR2 YSYEKL. This CDR3 contains 14 residues. The V and J ends lost 5 bases and 9 bases respectively, with 17 bases between them. CDR3 in amino acids: CASSKNSMGGEQFF. CDR3 nucleotide sequence: TGCGCCAGCAGCAAAAACTCGATGGGGGGTGAGCAGTTCTTC.

The rearrangement joins TRBV29-1 to TRBJ2-7; 7 bases are shared with TRBD1. There are 12 residues in the CDR3. Germline-derived CDR1 and CDR2 are SQVTM and ANQGSEA. Unmatched junction bases numbered 6, after V lost 4 bases and J lost 6 bases. The CDR3: CSVVVTGTEQYF. CDR3 DNA sequence: TGCAGCGTTGTAGTGACAGGGACCGAGCAGTACTTC.

The chain couples TRBV29-1 to TRBJ2-1; D perhaps matches TRBD2 (5 bases). CDR3 length: 14 amino acids. V was cut by 3 bases and J by 4 bases, with 13 bases left in between. From germline, CDR1 is SQVTM and CDR2 ANQGSEA. The CDR3 loop reads CSVETLRTYNEQFF. As DNA, the CDR3 is TGCAGCGTTGAGACGCTGAGGACTTACAATGAGCAGTTCTTC.

This clone was seen a single time. The rearrangement links TRBV15 to TRBJ2-1, with TRBD2 matching over 16 bases. This CDR3 region has 17 residues. V gave up 6 bases and J gave up 9 bases; unmatched junction bases: 11. Germline V gives CDR1 LNHNV, CDR2 YYDKDF (reference sequence). In nucleotides, the CDR3 is TGTGCCACCAGACATTCGGGACTAGCGGGGGGGCCGGGTGAGCAGTTCTTC. Amino acids: CATRHSGLAGGPGEQFF.

This sequence joins TRBV5-1 and TRBJ2-5; 13 bases line up with TRBD2. J was trimmed by 5 bases and V by 0 bases; bases with no gene match: 1. The CDR3 extends over 15 amino acids. Germline CDR1 SGHRS, CDR2 YFSETQ. This chain's CDR3 is CASSLGTSGSETQYF. DNA of the CDR3: TGCGCCAGCAGCTTGGGGACTAGCGGGAGTGAGACCCAGTACTTC.

This chain links TRBV5-6 with TRBJ2-1; 10 nucleotides match TRBD2. Germline CDR1 SGHDT, CDR2 YYEEEE. The CDR3 extends over 17 amino acids. With V trimmed by 0 bases and J by 9 bases, 12 bases remained unmatched. In DNA form, the CDR3 reads TGTGCCAGCAGCTTGGGCCGAGCGGGGGGGTATGGAGGTGAGCAGTTCTTC. Its translation is CASSLGRAGGYGGEQFF.

The chain recombines TRBV6-1 with TRBJ2-5; D is possibly TRBD1 (6 bases). Trimming left V 2 bases short and J 1 base short, with 11 bases between. CDR1 and CDR2 (germline): MNHNS, SASEGT. CDR3 length equals 15 residues. CDR3 sequence: CASSEFYRVQETQYF. The CDR3 coding sequence is TGTGCCAGCAGTGAATTTTACAGGGTCCAAGAGACCCAGTACTTC.

This rearrangement joins TRBV7-9 to TRBJ2-7; 9 nucleotides agree with TRBD1. In germline, CDR1 is SEHNR, CDR2 FQNEAQ (reference sequence). Trimming took 3 bases from V and 4 from J; bases not matched to a gene: 7. The CDR3 contains 15 residues. The DNA of the CDR3 is TGTGCCAGCAGCTTCCCCCGGGACAGGGCGTACGAGCAGTACTTC. Residues: CASSFPRDRAYEQYF.

The rearrangement links TRBV6-5 to TRBJ2-7, with TRBD2 as a possible D gene (6 bases). The V end was cut by 7 bases, the J end by 0 bases, with 16 bases between. Germline lookup yields CDR1 MNHEY and CDR2 SVGAGI. There are 15 residues in the CDR3. Written as DNA, the CDR3 is TGTGCCAGCACCCCTGTGGCGGGGAGCTCCTACGAGCAGTACTTC. Translating gives CASTPVAGSSYEQYF.

The chain employs TRBV27 and TRBJ1-2, with D tentatively TRBD1 (5 bases). The CDR3 has 15 residues. Trimming took off 3 bases at V and 5 bases at J, with 16 bases between the two ends. Germline CDR1 is MNHEY and CDR2 is SMNVEV (reference sequence). CDR3 in DNA: TGTGCCAGCAGTTTTCAGGGCAAGAGAAGTTATGGCTACACCTTC. This sequence encodes CASSFQGKRSYGYTF.

The rearrangement joins TRBV6-5 to TRBJ2-4; D may be TRBD1 (5 bases). The length of the CDR3 is 13 residues. Germline V gene lookup returns CDR1 MNHEY and CDR2 SVGAGI. V dropped 9 bases and J dropped 2 bases, with 11 bases sitting between them. The CDR3 nucleotides read TGTGCCAGTAGGGGTTCGTCCAAAAACATTCAGTACTTC. Its translation: CASRGSSKNIQYF.

In this sample, this clone turned up a few times. The V call is TRBV10-3, the J call TRBJ1-2; 7 positions match TRBD1. V shed 10 bases, J shed 2 bases, and the junction held 7 bases outside the gene matches. The CDR3 runs to 13 residues. Germline loops: CDR1 ENHRY, CDR2 SYGVKD. CDR3 amino acids: CATLTRGNYGYTF. CDR3 nucleotide sequence: TGTGCCACCCTAACCAGGGGGAACTATGGCTACACCTTC.

CDR3 sequence reads: CASSPWNRDRGGGYTF. The CDR3 coding sequence is TGTGCCAGCAGCCCATGGAACCGGGACAGGGGAGGTGGCTACACCTTC. The rearrangement joins TRBV5-6 to TRBJ1-2; 10 bases are a match to TRBD1. Trimming at V came to 4 bases and at J to 7 bases, leaving 13 bases not matched to a gene. CDR3 length equals 16 residues. Germline loops: CDR1 SGHDT, CDR2 YYEEEE.

The chain joins TRBV28 to TRBJ2-7; 11 bases are a match to TRBD1. The CDR3 is made up of 14 amino acids. V shed 4 bases, J shed 2 bases, and the junction held 1 base outside the gene matches. Per germline, CDR1 MDHEN and CDR2 SYDVKM. CDR3 nucleotide sequence: TGTGCCAGCAGTTCGGGACAGGGGGCCTACGAGCAGTACTTC. Amino acids: CASSSGQGAYEQYF.

CDR3 nucleotide sequence: TGTGCCAGCAGTAAGGCGGGAACAGATACGCAGTATTTT. It yields the protein CASSKAGTDTQYF. The chain is built from TRBV6-5 and TRBJ2-3; D is perhaps TRBD2 (6 bases). Germline V lookup: CDR1 MNHEY, CDR2 SVGAGI. This CDR3 has 13 residues. V gave up 5 bases and J gave up 3 bases, with 9 bases separating them.

The chain joins TRBV6-5 to TRBJ2-7; D possibly corresponds to TRBD2 (7 bases). The length of the CDR3 is 15 residues. The V end lost 2 bases, the J end lost 2 bases, and 13 bases lay between the germline ends. CDR1 MNHEY and CDR2 SVGAGI come from the germline V gene. The CDR3 DNA is TGTGCCAGCAGTTACACCGAGGGGGGGACCTACGAGCAGTACTTC. It encodes CASSYTEGGTYEQYF.